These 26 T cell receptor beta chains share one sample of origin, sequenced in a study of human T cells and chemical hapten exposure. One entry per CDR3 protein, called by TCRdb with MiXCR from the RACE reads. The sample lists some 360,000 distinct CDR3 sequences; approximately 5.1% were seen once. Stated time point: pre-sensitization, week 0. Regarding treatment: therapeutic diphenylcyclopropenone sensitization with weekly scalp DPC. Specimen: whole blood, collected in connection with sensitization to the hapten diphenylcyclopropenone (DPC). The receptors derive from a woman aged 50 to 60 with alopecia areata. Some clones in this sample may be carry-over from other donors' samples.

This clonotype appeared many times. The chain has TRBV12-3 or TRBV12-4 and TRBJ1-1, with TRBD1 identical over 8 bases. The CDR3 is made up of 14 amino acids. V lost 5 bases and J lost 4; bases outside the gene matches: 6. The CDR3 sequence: CASSVRTGPTEAFF. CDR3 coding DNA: TGTGCCAGCAGTGTCCGGACAGGGCCCACTGAAGCTTTCTTT.

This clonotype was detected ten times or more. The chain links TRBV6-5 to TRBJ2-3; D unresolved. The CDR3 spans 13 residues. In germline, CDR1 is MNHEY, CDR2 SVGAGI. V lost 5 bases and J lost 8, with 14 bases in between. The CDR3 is CASSLGPEGTQYF. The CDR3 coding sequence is TGTGCCAGCAGTCTCGGGCCGGAAGGTACGCAGTATTTT.

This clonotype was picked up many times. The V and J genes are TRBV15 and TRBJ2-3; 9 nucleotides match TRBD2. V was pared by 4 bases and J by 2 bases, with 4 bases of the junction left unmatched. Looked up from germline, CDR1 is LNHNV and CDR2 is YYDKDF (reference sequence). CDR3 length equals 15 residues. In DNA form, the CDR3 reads TGTGCCACCAGCACTCTAGCGGGAATCACAGATACGCAGTATTTT. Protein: CATSTLAGITDTQYF.

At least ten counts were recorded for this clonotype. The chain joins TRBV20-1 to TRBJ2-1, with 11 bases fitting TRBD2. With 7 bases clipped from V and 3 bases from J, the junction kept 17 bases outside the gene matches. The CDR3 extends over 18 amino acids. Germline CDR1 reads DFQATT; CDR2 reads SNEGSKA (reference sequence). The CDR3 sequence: CSVQSGASGGKYYNEQFF. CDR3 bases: TGCAGTGTTCAGAGCGGAGCTAGCGGGGGGAAGTACTACAATGAGCAGTTCTTC.

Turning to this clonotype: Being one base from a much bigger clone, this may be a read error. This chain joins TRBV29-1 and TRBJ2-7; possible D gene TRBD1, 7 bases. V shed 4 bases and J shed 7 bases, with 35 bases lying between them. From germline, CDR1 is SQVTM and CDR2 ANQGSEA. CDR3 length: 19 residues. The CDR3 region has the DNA TGCAGCGTTGTGAGGGGGGAACCCGACAGGGCCCTCCTTAGTGATGAGCAGTACTTC. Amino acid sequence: CSVVRGEPDRALLSDEQYF.

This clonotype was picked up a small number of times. CDR3: CSATLYSAGAYEQYF. The CDR3 coding sequence is TGCAGTGCCACACTATATTCCGCAGGTGCCTACGAGCAGTACTTC. The genes are TRBV20-1 and TRBJ2-7, with D hard to call. This CDR3 has 15 amino acids. Looked up from germline, CDR1 is DFQATT and CDR2 is SNEGSKA (reference sequence). V lost 6 bases and J 2 bases, leaving 20 bases between the germline ends.

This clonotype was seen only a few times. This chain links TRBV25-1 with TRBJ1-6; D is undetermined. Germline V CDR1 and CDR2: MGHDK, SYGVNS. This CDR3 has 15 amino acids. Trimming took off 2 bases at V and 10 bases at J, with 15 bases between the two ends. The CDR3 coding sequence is TGTGCCAGCAGTGAACGGCAGACTTTCGGGTCACCCCTCCACTTT. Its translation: CASSERQTFGSPLHF.

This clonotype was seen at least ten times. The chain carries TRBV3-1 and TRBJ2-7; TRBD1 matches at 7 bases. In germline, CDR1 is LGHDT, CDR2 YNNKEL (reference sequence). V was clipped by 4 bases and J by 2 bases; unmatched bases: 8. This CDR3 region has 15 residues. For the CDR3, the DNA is TGTGCCAGCAGCCTGGGACAGCTAGGAACCTACGAGCAGTACTTC. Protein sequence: CASSLGQLGTYEQYF.

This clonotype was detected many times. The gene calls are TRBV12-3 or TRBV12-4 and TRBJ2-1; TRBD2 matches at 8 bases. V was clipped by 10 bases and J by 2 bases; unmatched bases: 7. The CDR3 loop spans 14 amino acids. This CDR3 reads CATIPGLAYNEQFF. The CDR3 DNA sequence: TGTGCCACCATCCCGGGACTAGCCTACAATGAGCAGTTCTTC.

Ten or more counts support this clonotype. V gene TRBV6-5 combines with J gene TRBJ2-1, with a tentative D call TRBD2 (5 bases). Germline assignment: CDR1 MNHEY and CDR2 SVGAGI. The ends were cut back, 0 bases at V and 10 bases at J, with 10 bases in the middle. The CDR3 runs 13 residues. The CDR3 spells CASSYSIREEQFF. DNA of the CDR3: TGTGCCAGCAGTTACTCCATCCGGGAAGAGCAGTTCTTC.

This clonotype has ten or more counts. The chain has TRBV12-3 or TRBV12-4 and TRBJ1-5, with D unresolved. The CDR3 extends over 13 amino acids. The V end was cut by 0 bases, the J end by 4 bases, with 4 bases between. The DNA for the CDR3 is TGTGCCAGCAGTTTAGCGCTAAATCAGCCCCAGCATTTT. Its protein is CASSLALNQPQHF.

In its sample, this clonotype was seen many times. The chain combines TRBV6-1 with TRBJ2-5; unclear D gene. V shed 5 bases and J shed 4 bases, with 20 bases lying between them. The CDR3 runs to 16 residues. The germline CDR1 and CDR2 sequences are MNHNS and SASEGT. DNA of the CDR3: TGTGCCAGCAGTCCCCGCGGTAGCCCCCTTACAGAGACCCAGTACTTC. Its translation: CASSPRGSPLTETQYF.

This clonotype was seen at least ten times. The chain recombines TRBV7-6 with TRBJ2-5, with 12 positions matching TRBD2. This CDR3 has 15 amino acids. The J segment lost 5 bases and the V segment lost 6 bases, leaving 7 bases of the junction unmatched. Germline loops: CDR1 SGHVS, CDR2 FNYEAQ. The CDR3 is CASRQLAGGLETQYF. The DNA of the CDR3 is TGTGCCAGCAGGCAGCTAGCGGGGGGGCTCGAGACCCAGTACTTC. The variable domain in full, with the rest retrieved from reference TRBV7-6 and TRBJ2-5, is GAGVSQSPRYKVTKRGQDVALRCDPISGHVSLYWYRQALGQGPEFLTYFNYEAQQDKSGLPNDRFSAERPEGSISTLTIQRTEQRDSAMYRCASRQLAGGLETQYFGPGTRLLVL.

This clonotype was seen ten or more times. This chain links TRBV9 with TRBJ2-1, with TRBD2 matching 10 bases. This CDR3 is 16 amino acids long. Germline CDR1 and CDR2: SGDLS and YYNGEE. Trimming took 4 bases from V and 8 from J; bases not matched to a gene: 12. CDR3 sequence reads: CASSPRTSGPWDEQFF. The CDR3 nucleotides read TGTGCCAGCAGCCCCAGGACTAGCGGCCCCTGGGATGAGCAGTTCTTC.

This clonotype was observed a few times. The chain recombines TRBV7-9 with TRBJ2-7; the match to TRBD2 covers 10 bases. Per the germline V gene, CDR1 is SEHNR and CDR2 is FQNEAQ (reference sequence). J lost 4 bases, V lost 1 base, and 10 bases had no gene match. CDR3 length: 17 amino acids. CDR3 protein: CASSLGEREGLGYEQYF. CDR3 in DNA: TGTGCCAGCAGCTTAGGCGAGCGGGAGGGCCTAGGGTACGAGCAGTACTTC.

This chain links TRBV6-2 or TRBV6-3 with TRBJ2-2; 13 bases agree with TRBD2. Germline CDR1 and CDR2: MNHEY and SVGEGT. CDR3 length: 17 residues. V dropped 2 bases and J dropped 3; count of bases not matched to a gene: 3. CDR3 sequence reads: CASSYTSGRADTGELFF. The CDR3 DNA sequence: TGTGCCAGCAGTTACACTAGCGGGAGGGCCGACACCGGGGAGCTGTTTTTT.

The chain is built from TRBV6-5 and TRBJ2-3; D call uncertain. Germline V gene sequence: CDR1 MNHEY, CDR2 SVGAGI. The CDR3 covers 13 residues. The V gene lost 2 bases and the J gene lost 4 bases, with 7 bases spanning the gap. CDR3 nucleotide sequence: TGTGCCAGCAGTTACATCGGCGCAGATACGCAGTATTTT. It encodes CASSYIGADTQYF.

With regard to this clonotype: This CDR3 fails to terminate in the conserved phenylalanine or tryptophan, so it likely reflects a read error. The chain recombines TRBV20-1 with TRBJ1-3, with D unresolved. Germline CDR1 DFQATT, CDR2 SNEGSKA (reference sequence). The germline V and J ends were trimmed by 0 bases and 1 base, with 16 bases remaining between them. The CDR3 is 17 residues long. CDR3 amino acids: CSARDMAGFVSGNTIYL. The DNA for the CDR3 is TGCAGTGCTAGAGATATGGCGGGGTTCGTATCTGGAAACACCATATATCTT.

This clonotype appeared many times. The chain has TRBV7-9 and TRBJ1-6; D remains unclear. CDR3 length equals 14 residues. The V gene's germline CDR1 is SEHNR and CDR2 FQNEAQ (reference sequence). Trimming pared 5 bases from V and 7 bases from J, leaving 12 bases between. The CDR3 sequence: CASSPGPLNSPLHF. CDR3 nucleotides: TGTGCCAGCAGCCCGGGTCCCTTAAATTCACCCCTCCACTTT.

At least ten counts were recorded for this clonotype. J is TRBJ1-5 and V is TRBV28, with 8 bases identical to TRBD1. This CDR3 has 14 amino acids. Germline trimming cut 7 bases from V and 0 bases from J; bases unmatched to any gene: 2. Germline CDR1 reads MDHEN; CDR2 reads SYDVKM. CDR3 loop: CASNGQGSNQPQHF. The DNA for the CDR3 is TGTGCCAGCAACGGACAGGGTAGCAATCAGCCCCAGCATTTT.

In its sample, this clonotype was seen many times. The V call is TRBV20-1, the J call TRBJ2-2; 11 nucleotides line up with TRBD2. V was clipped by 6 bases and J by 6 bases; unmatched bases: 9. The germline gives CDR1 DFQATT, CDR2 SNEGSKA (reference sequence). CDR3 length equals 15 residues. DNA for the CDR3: TGCAGTGCCCACCCTTTAGCGGGAGGGGCCGGGGAGCTGTTTTTT. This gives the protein CSAHPLAGGAGELFF.

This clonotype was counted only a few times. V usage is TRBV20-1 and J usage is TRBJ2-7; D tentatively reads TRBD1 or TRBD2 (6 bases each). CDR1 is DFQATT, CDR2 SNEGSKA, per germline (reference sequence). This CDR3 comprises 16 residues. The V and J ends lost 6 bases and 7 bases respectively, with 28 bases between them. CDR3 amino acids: CSAPDRLRDWAREQYF. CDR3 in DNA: TGCAGTGCCCCTGACAGGTTGAGGGACTGGGCGAGGGAGCAGTACTTC.

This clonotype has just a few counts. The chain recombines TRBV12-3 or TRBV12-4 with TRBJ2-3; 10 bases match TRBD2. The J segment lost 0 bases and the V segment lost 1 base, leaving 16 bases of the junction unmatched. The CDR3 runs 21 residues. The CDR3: CASSLGRLAGPHPFSTDTQYF. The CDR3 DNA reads TGTGCCAGCAGTTTAGGGCGACTAGCGGGTCCCCACCCTTTTAGCACAGATACGCAGTATTTT.

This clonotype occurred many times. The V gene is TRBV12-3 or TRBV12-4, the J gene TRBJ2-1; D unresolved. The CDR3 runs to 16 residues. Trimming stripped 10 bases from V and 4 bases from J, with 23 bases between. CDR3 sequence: CATRRTGPTAYNEQFF. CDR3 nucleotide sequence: TGTGCCACCCGACGGACGGGCCCGACCGCTTACAATGAGCAGTTCTTC.

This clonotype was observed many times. The CDR3 sequence: CASTSLAGGTDTQYF. The CDR3 nucleotides are TGTGCCAGCACCTCACTAGCGGGTGGCACAGATACGCAGTATTTT. The chain carries TRBV2 and TRBJ2-3; 9 bases fit TRBD2. Per the germline V gene, CDR1 is SNHLY and CDR2 is FYNNEI. V lost 7 bases, J lost 1 base, and 6 bases stayed unmatched. The CDR3 length is 15 residues.

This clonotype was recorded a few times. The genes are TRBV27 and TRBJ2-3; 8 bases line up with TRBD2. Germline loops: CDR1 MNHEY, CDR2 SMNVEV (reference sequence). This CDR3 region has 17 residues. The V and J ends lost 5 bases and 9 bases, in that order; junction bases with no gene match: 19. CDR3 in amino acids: CASSPPGLGVSIWTQYF. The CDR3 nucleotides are TGTGCCAGCAGTCCGCCGGGACTAGGGGTTTCGATTTGGACGCAGTATTTT.